This T cell receptor (beta chain) came from a study of T-cell reconstitution after alpha-beta-depleted transplantation in children. Findings and limits, study-wide: At day 60, the high TCRbeta diversity found in some patients originated from recipient T cells and thymic progenitors that had survived. It was newly produced T cells that mostly accounted for T-cell counts and diversity one year after transplant. Alpha-beta T cells about two months after transplant reportedly derived from several hundred expanded graft clones.

For TCRbeta, the library was prepared with unique molecular identifiers. TCRdb used MiXCR to reprocess the PCR reads, holding one entry per CDR3 protein. The sample lists about a million distinct CDR3 sequences, about 29% occurring once. The CDR3 has 16 residues. The ends were cut back, 5 bases at V and 5 bases at J, with 18 bases in the middle. Germline V lookup: CDR1 KGHDR, CDR2 SFDVKD. On this clonotype itself: Its antigen is unknown.

The V and J genes are TRBV24-1 and TRBJ2-1; TRBD1 or TRBD2 may be the D gene (5 bases each). This receptor was taken from a boy in the first two years of life who had a stem cell transplant for SCID, so the T cells may come from the graft donor. Sequenced material: PBMCs, mostly from graft donor cells, taken 360 days after TCRalphabeta/CD19-depleted stem cell transplant. In DNA, the CDR3 is TGTGCCACCAGTGGTTTTGGGACGGAGAATCACAATGAGCAGTTCTTC. Encoded protein: CATSGFGTENHNEQFF.